The T cell receptor (beta chain) under discussion was sequenced for a study of response to subunit inactivated influenza vaccine. Findings and limits, study-wide: Every seasonal influenza vaccination brings in few new T cells, the authors suggested.

Germline V gene sequence: CDR1 MNHEY, CDR2 SVGAGI. This CDR3 region has 17 residues. The V and J ends lost 0 bases and 4 bases respectively, with 18 bases between them. Details on this clonotype: Its cognate antigen is unknown.

TCRdb used MiXCR to reprocess the RT-PCR reads, holding one entry per CDR3 protein. The profile shows hundreds of thousands of distinct CDR3 sequences, 10% to 15% of them singletons. This receptor was identified in a man aged 50-60 years who received an inactivated influenza vaccine. The sequencing used PBMCs from blood, collected around seven weeks after vaccination. The chain is built from TRBV6-5 and TRBJ1-1; maybe TRBD1 (6 bases). The CDR3 here is CASSYSGAANGGTEAFF. The DNA for the CDR3 is TGTGCCAGCAGTTACTCGGGGGCCGCGAACGGCGGCACTGAAGCTTTCTTT.